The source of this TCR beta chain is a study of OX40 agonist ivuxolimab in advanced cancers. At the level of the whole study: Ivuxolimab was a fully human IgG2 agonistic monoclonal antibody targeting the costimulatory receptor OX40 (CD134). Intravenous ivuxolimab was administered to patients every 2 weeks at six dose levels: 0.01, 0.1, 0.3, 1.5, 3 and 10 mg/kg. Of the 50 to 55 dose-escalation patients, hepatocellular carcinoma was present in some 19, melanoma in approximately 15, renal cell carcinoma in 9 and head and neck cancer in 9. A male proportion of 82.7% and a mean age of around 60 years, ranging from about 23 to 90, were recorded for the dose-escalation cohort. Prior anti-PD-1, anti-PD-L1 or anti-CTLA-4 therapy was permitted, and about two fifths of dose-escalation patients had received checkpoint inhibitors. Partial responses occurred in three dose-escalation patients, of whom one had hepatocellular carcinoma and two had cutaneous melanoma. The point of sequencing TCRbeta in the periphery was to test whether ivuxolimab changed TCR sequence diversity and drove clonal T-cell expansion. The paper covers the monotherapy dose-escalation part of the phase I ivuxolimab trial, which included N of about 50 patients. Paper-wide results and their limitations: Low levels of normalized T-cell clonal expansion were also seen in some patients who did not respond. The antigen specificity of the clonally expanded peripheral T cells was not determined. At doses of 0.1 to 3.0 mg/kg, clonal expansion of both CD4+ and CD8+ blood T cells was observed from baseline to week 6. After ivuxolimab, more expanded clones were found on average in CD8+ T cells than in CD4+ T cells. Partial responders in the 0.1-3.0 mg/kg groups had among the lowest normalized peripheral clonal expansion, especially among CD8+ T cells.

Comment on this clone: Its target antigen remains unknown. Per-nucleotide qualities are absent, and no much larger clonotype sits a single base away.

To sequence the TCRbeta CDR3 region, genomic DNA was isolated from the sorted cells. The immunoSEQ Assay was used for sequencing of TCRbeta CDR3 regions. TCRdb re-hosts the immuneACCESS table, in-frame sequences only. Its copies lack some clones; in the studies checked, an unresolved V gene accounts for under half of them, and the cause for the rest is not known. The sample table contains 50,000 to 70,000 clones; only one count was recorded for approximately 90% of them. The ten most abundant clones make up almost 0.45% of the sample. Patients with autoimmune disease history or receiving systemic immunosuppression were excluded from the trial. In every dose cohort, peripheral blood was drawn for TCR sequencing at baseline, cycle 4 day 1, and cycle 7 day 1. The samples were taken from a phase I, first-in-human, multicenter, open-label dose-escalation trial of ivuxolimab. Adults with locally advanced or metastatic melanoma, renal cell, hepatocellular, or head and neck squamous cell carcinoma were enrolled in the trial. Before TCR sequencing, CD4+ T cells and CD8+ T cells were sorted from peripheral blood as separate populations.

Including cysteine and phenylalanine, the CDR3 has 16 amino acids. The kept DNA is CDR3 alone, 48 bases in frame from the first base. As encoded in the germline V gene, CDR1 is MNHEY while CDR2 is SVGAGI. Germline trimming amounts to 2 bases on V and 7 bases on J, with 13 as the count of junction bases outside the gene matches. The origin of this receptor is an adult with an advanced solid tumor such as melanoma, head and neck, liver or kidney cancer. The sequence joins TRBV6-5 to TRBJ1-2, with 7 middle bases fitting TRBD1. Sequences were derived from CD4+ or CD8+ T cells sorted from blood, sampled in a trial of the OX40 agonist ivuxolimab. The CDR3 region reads CASSYGQTGIRSGYTF. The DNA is TGTGCCAGCAGTTACGGCCAGACAGGGATTCGCTCTGGCTACACCTTC.